One and the same sample provided the 27 T cell receptor beta chains below, sequenced in a study of spatial heterogeneity in lung cancer. Each CDR3 protein is one row after TCRdb ran MiXCR on the 5' RACE reads. The repertoire has 110,000 or so distinct CDR3 sequences, about 10% of them found once; the top ten carry roughly 26%. Time point noted: blood at routine non-recurrence follow-up after resection. The specimen comprised PBMCs, sampled at follow-up. The origin of the receptors is a female donor with early-stage non-small cell lung cancer.

This clonotype occurred many times. CDR3 residues: CAISDQKGPDYNEQFF. The CDR3 region has the DNA TGTGCCATCAGTGACCAAAAGGGGCCGGACTACAATGAGCAGTTCTTC. The V gene is TRBV10-3, the J gene TRBJ2-1; D is perhaps TRBD1 (5 bases). Germline lookup yields CDR1 ENHRY and CDR2 SYGVKD. V lost 3 bases and J lost 3, with 15 bases in between. The CDR3 runs to 16 residues.

This clonotype was found a few times. The V call is TRBV20-1, the J call TRBJ2-1, with 9 nucleotides matching TRBD2. CDR1 DFQATT and CDR2 SNEGSKA come from the germline V gene (reference sequence). This CDR3 is built from 15 residues. V dropped 0 bases and J dropped 6; count of bases not matched to a gene: 6. The CDR3: CSARDSGTSFNEQFF. Here the CDR3 DNA reads TGCAGTGCTAGAGATTCGGGGACTAGCTTCAATGAGCAGTTCTTC.

This chain joins TRBV19 and TRBJ2-2, with TRBD1 matching 7 bases. The CDR3 sequence is 16 residues long. Germline V lookup: CDR1 LNHDA, CDR2 SQIVND (reference sequence). Trimming took 5 bases from V and 5 from J; bases not matched to a gene: 11. The CDR3 spells CASSRQPGQMTGELFF. The CDR3 region has the DNA TGTGCCAGTAGTCGGCAACCGGGACAGATGACCGGGGAGCTGTTTTTT.

This clonotype was counted a few times. The rearrangement joins TRBV10-3 to TRBJ2-1, with TRBD1 matching over 8 bases. The CDR3 loop spans 14 amino acids. CDR1 ENHRY and CDR2 SYGVKD come from the germline V gene. V dropped 11 bases and J dropped 5; count of bases not matched to a gene: 11. The CDR3 region has the DNA TGTGCCGCTGGGCCCGGGACAGGTAACAATGAGCAGTTCTTC. Translating gives CAAGPGTGNNEQFF.

This clonotype occurred a few times. CDR3 nucleotides: TGTGCCAGCAGCCAGGGTTTTCAGCCCCAGCATTTT. This codes for CASSQGFQPQHF. The chain is built from TRBV28 and TRBJ1-5, with D perhaps TRBD1 (5 bases). CDR3 length: 12 residues. Trimming left V 6 bases short and J 6 bases short, with 9 bases between. CDR1 and CDR2 (germline): MDHEN, SYDVKM.

This clonotype was found a few times. The rearrangement links TRBV4-3 to TRBJ1-4; D unclear. The V end was cut by 1 base, the J end by 7 bases, with 16 bases between. Germline assignment: CDR1 LGHNA and CDR2 YSLEER. The CDR3 length is 16 residues. The CDR3 nucleotides are TGCGCCAGCAGCCAAGTGACGGGAGCGGGAAGTGAAAAACTGTTTTTT. Translating it yields CASSQVTGAGSEKLFF.

This clonotype has a count of ten or more. The chain joins TRBV9 to TRBJ2-1, with D uncertain. Germline CDR1 is SGDLS and CDR2 is YYNGEE. This CDR3 region has 13 residues. V gave up 0 bases and J gave up 5 bases, with 6 bases separating them. In DNA, the CDR3 is TGTGCCAGCAGCGTAGGTTCCCACAATGAGCAGTTCTTC. Translated: CASSVGSHNEQFF.

At least ten counts were recorded for this clonotype. The rearrangement uses TRBV29-1 and TRBJ2-5; TRBD2 aligns across 8 bases. Germline V gene lookup returns CDR1 SQVTM and CDR2 ANQGSEA. The V and J ends lost 3 bases and 5 bases, in that order; junction bases with no gene match: 14. The CDR3 totals 16 residues. This CDR3 is CSVDREGAGVSETQYF. CDR3 DNA sequence: TGCAGCGTTGATAGGGAAGGAGCGGGAGTGTCTGAGACCCAGTACTTC.

The chain recombines TRBV7-8 with TRBJ2-1; weak D call: TRBD2 (5 bases). Germline CDR1 is SGHVS and CDR2 is FQNEAQ. V shed 6 bases and J shed 7 bases, with 22 bases lying between them. CDR3 length equals 16 residues. As DNA, the CDR3 is TGTGCCAGCAGTCTCTACCCCGGAGGACGTCGGAATGAGCAGTTCTTC. Translated, it gives CASSLYPGGRRNEQFF. The variable domain in full, completed from reference TRBV7-8 and TRBJ2-1, reads GAGVSQSPRYKVAKRGQDVALRCDPISGHVSLFWYQQALGQGPEFLTYFQNEAQLDKSGLPSDRFFAERPEGSVSTLKIQRTQQEDSAVYLCASSLYPGGRRNEQFFGPGTRLTVL.

The table lists this clonotype with many counts. The chain links TRBV5-4 to TRBJ2-1; 15 bases line up with TRBD2. The V segment lost 3 bases and the J segment 0 bases; nucleotides outside the gene matches: 7. CDR3 length equals 19 residues. Germline lookup yields CDR1 SGHNT and CDR2 YYREEE (reference sequence). The CDR3 loop is CASSSAGLAGGSSYNEQFF. CDR3 DNA: TGTGCCAGCAGCTCCGCCGGACTAGCGGGAGGGAGCTCCTACAATGAGCAGTTCTTC.

There are a few counts of this clonotype. The chain joins TRBV27 to TRBJ2-5, with D perhaps assigned TRBD1 or TRBD2 (5 bases each). Germline CDR1 and CDR2: MNHEY and SMNVEV (reference sequence). Trimming stripped 6 bases from V and 3 bases from J, with 14 bases between. CDR3 size: 14 residues. CDR3 residues: CASSRRRGKETQYF. For the CDR3, the DNA is TGTGCCAGCAGCCGTAGACGGGGCAAAGAGACCCAGTACTTC.

This clonotype was seen more than once but under ten times. The J gene is TRBJ2-7, the V gene TRBV9; D assignment may be TRBD1 or TRBD2 (5 bases each). The V end was cut by 1 base, the J end by 0 bases, with 17 bases between. This CDR3 contains 17 residues. Germline CDR1 reads SGDLS; CDR2 reads YYNGEE. The CDR3 loop is CASSVSPPGTSSYEQYV. CDR3 bases: TGTGCCAGCAGCGTATCTCCCCCCGGGACGAGCTCCTACGAGCAGTACGTC.

This clonotype was found a few times. The chain couples TRBV27 to TRBJ2-1; 12 nucleotides align to TRBD2. V was pared by 4 bases and J by 12 bases, with 10 bases of the junction left unmatched. Germline CDR1 MNHEY, CDR2 SMNVEV (reference sequence). The CDR3 extends over 15 amino acids. The CDR3 nucleotides read TGTGCCAGCAGTTCCCTTCGGCCTAGCGGGAGGGGGCAGTTCTTC. It is translated as CASSSLRPSGRGQFF.

The J gene is TRBJ2-3, the V gene TRBV6-5; D not resolved. The CDR3 loop spans 13 amino acids. Germline CDR1 reads MNHEY; CDR2 reads SVGAGI. Trimming took 7 bases from V and 4 from J, leaving 12 bases between them. The CDR3 reads CASIKPGADTQYF. CDR3 DNA sequence: TGTGCCAGCATTAAACCGGGTGCAGATACGCAGTATTTT.

This clonotype was counted ten times or more. The V and J genes are TRBV6-6 and TRBJ2-5, with D uncertain. This CDR3 is built from 12 residues. Between the trimmed V and J ends, which lost 2 bases and 2 bases, there was a span of 3 bases. Germline V lookup: CDR1 MNHNY, CDR2 SVGAGI (reference sequence). CDR3 amino acids: CASSYVQETQYF. The DNA of the CDR3 is TGTGCCAGCAGTTACGTACAAGAGACCCAGTACTTC.

The chain joins TRBV27 to TRBJ1-5, with D uncertain. Germline V gives CDR1 MNHEY, CDR2 SMNVEV (reference sequence). The V end was cut by 5 bases, the J end by 0 bases, with 11 bases between. The CDR3 has 15 amino acids. The CDR3 bases are TGTGCCAGCAGTCCTAATCTCATTAGCAATCAGCCCCAGCATTTT. Protein: CASSPNLISNQPQHF.

The CDR3 protein is CSAREGTVNTGELFF. CDR3 sequence (DNA): TGCAGTGCTAGAGAAGGGACCGTAAACACCGGGGAGCTGTTTTTT. The gene calls are TRBV20-1 and TRBJ2-2; D might be TRBD1 or TRBD2, each matching 5 bases. Trimming left V 0 bases short and J 2 bases short, with 10 bases between. The CDR3 is 15 amino acids. From germline, CDR1 is DFQATT and CDR2 SNEGSKA (reference sequence).

The V call is TRBV12-3 or TRBV12-4, the J call TRBJ1-1; 7 bases fit TRBD1. This CDR3 spans 13 amino acids. J was trimmed by 6 bases and V by 2 bases; bases with no gene match: 3. The CDR3 is CASSLQGGSEAFF. The CDR3 DNA reads as TGTGCCAGCAGTTTACAGGGGGGATCTGAAGCTTTCTTT.

This clonotype turned up a few times. V usage is TRBV20-1 and J usage is TRBJ2-3, with D maybe TRBD2 (7 bases). The germline V gene encodes CDR1 DFQATT and CDR2 SNEGSKA (reference sequence). Trimming left V 7 bases short and J 7 bases short, with 15 bases between. The CDR3 runs to 12 residues. The CDR3 loop reads CSGGGSLNTQYF. CDR3 nucleotides: TGCAGTGGGGGGGGCTCACTAAATACGCAGTATTTT.

This clonotype has a count of ten or more. This chain joins TRBV7-3 and TRBJ2-1; 9 bases fit TRBD2. V dropped 2 bases and J dropped 9; count of bases not matched to a gene: 8. Germline CDR1 SGHTA, CDR2 FQGTGA. The CDR3 runs to 15 residues. DNA for the CDR3: TGTGCCAGCAGCTTAGTGGCGGGAGGGAGGGCTGAGCAGTTCTTC. Amino acids: CASSLVAGGRAEQFF.

This clonotype showed up just a few times. The chain recombines TRBV6-2 or TRBV6-3 with TRBJ2-2; TRBD2 is a possible D gene (6 bases). The CDR3 runs 15 residues. The V end lost 6 bases, the J end lost 0 bases, and 11 bases lay between the germline ends. Per the germline V gene, CDR1 is MNHEY and CDR2 is SVGEGT. DNA for the CDR3: TGTGCCAGCAGACCCCCGGGGGCGAACACCGGGGAGCTGTTTTTT. Protein product: CASRPPGANTGELFF.

The V gene is TRBV19, the J gene TRBJ2-1; 10 positions match TRBD2. The V gene's germline CDR1 is LNHDA and CDR2 SQIVND (reference sequence). The CDR3 totals 15 residues. J lost 6 bases, V lost 3 bases, and 5 bases had no gene match. This CDR3 reads CASSILPSGSNEQFF. As DNA, the CDR3 is TGTGCCAGTAGTATTCTGCCTAGCGGGAGCAATGAGCAGTTCTTC. Complete variable domain (other parts from reference TRBV19 and TRBJ2-1): DGGITQSPKYLFRKEGQNVTLSCEQNLNHDAMYWYRQDPGQGLRLIYYSQIVNDFQKGDIAEGYSVSREKKESFPLTVTSAQKNPTAFYLCASSILPSGSNEQFFGPGTRLTVL.

In its sample, this clonotype was seen a few times. V is TRBV2 and J is TRBJ1-1; D ambiguous. The CDR3 consists of 14 residues. CDR1 is SNHLY and CDR2 is FYNNEI in the germline V gene. V lost 4 bases and J lost 0, with 9 bases in between. The CDR3 nucleotides read TGTGCCAGCAGTGGGGCAGTCATGAACACTGAAGCTTTCTTT. As protein: CASSGAVMNTEAFF.

This clonotype was found many times. This chain uses TRBV14 with TRBJ2-1, with a weak D call TRBD2 (6 bases). V lost 4 bases and J lost 7, with 14 bases in between. Germline CDR1 and CDR2: SGHDN and FVKESK. This CDR3 is 14 amino acids long. CDR3 sequence reads: CASSLWASANEQFF. The CDR3 nucleotides read TGTGCCAGCAGCCTCTGGGCTAGCGCAAATGAGCAGTTCTTC.

This clonotype was observed many times. The J gene is TRBJ2-3, the V gene TRBV10-3; 10 positions match TRBD2. V shed 10 bases and J 0 bases; nucleotides not matched to a gene: 7. This CDR3 is 15 amino acids long. CDR1 ENHRY and CDR2 SYGVKD come from the germline V gene. This chain's CDR3 is CATLTSGLSTDTQYF. CDR3 in DNA: TGTGCCACCCTGACTAGCGGGCTTAGCACAGATACGCAGTATTTT.

The chain recombines TRBV5-6 with TRBJ1-6; 7 nucleotides agree with TRBD1. With 4 bases clipped from V and 11 bases from J, the junction kept 9 bases outside the gene matches. Germline CDR1 and CDR2: SGHDT and YYEEEE. The length of the CDR3 is 14 residues. The chain's CDR3 is CASSREGRGTPLHF. DNA for the CDR3: TGTGCCAGCAGCCGTGAGGGCAGGGGGACACCCCTCCACTTT.

This clonotype was counted between two and nine times. The V and J genes are TRBV7-9 and TRBJ2-5; 11 bases line up with TRBD2. The trim removed 7 bases at V and 4 bases at J, leaving 14 bases unmatched. CDR3 size: 17 residues. Germline CDR1 reads SEHNR; CDR2 reads FQNEAQ (reference sequence). The CDR3 loop reads CASNHLAGGPSGETQYF. The CDR3 nucleotides are TGTGCCAGCAACCACTTAGCGGGAGGGCCCTCGGGAGAGACCCAGTACTTC.